These T cell receptor beta chains were read from a single sample in a study of T-cell reconstitution after alpha-beta-depleted transplantation in children. From the PCR reads, TCRdb called clonotypes with MiXCR, one entry per CDR3 protein. The data show some 350,000 distinct CDR3 sequences, about a tenth seen once. The starting material was PBMCs from the stem cell graft donor, obtained from the stem cell graft. These receptors came from a human donor who donated a stem cell graft to a child with acute lymphoblastic leukemia. Both conserved end residues are part of each CDR3. A D gene is named only where the DNA matches it firmly. Size values are once, few and many counts, or a class for expanded clones, and some rows have none.

TRBV10-2	TRBD1	many	TRBJ2-6	TGCGCCAGCACGGCCAGGGGGCTCTCTGGGGCCAACGTCCTGACTTTC	CASTARGLSGANVLTF
TRBV7-2	-	few	TRBJ1-6	TGTGCCAGCAGAATACTGGGAGAGGGGTCACCCCTCCACTTT	CASRILGEGSPLHF
TRBV4-2	-	-	TRBJ1-2	TGTGCCAGCAGCCGGCGGGGGACTCGCGATTCCAACTATGGCTACACCTTC	CASSRRGTRDSNYGYTF
TRBV5-5	-	few	TRBJ2-2	TGTGCCAGCAGCTTTAGCGGCCTCACCGGGGAGCTGTTTTTT	CASSFSGLTGELFF
TRBV27	-	-	TRBJ2-7	TGTGCCAGCAGCCGAGGGGGGGCCCTCTCCTACGAGCAGTACTTC	CASSRGGALSYEQYF
TRBV7-8	-	few	TRBJ2-3	TGTGCCAGCAGCTTAGAGCGCGCGACAGATACGCAGTATTTT	CASSLERATDTQYF
TRBV2	-	many	TRBJ2-2	TGTGCCAGCAGAACGGGGGAGCTGTTTTTT	CASRTGELFF
TRBV3-1	TRBD1	-	TRBJ2-1	TGTGCCAGCAGCCCAACAGGGGTGTCCTACAATGAGCAGTTCTTC	CASSPTGVSYNEQFF
TRBV20-1	-	-	TRBJ1-6	TGCAGTGCTGCGACGGGCTCCTATAATTCACCCCTCCACTTT	CSAATGSYNSPLHF
TRBV9	TRBD2	few	TRBJ2-5	TGTGCCAGCAGCGTAACTAGCGGGAGATTTCAAGAGACCCAGTACTTC	CASSVTSGRFQETQYF
TRBV12-3/TRBV12-4	TRBD1	many	TRBJ1-1	TGTGCCAGCAGCCAGGGGGCGGGCACTGAAGCTTTCTTT	CASSQGAGTEAFF
TRBV7-9	TRBD1	-	TRBJ2-5	TGTGCCAGCAGCTCGGGACAGGGGGCGGCAGAGACCCAGTACTTC	CASSSGQGAAETQYF
TRBV11-1	-	-	TRBJ2-4	TGTGCCAGCAGCTTATCTATTCAGGGCTCCCTAGCCAAAAACATTCAGTACTTC	CASSLSIQGSLAKNIQYF
TRBV12-3/TRBV12-4	TRBD1	-	TRBJ1-1	TGTGCCAGCAGTTTAACGGGACAGGGGGCCACTGAAGCTTTCTTT	CASSLTGQGATEAFF
TRBV20-1	-	few	TRBJ1-2	TGCAGTGCTACGAACCTCTTAGTATACTATGGCTACACCTTC	CSATNLLVYYGYTF
TRBV7-8	-	-	TRBJ2-7	TGTGCCAGCAGCTTAGCACGGGTTCCGCCGAACTTGGGCCCCCACGAGCAGTACTTC	CASSLARVPPNLGPHEQYF
TRBV5-5	TRBD2	many	TRBJ2-3	TGTGCCAGCAGCTTGTTGGCGCTAGCGGGGAGCACAGATACGCAGTATTTT	CASSLLALAGSTDTQYF
TRBV10-3	-	few	TRBJ2-3	TGTGCCATCAGTGAGTCAGGGCCAGATACGCAGTATTTT	CAISESGPDTQYF
TRBV5-1	TRBD1	few	TRBJ2-3	TGCGCCAGCAGCGTGACCGGGACAGAGAACACAGATACGCAGTATTTT	CASSVTGTENTDTQYF
TRBV7-2	TRBD1	-	TRBJ2-5	TGTGCCAGCAGCGAGGGACAGGGGATCCAAGAGACCCAGTACTTC	CASSEGQGIQETQYF
TRBV7-9	TRBD1	-	TRBJ2-5	TGTGCCAGCAGGCTACAGGGGAGTGAGACCCAGTACTTC	CASRLQGSETQYF
TRBV20-1	-	few	TRBJ2-5	TGCAGTGCTAGGGGGGGTTCCGACAGGGCAGAGACCCAGTACTTC	CSARGGSDRAETQYF
TRBV27	TRBD1	-	TRBJ2-2	TGTGCCAGCAGTTTCGTTGCGACAGGGACCGGGGAGCTGTTTTTT	CASSFVATGTGELFF
TRBV12-3/TRBV12-4	-	-	TRBJ1-1	TGTGCCAGCAGTCCTGTCCGGCTTAGGGACACTGAAGCTTTCTTT	CASSPVRLRDTEAFF
TRBV2	-	-	TRBJ2-7	TGTGCCAGCAGTGTGGACTTACTAGCCTACGAGCAGTACTTC	CASSVDLLAYEQYF
TRBV7-9	-	-	TRBJ2-1	TGTGCCAGCAGCTTAGTAAAGGGAGTCTACAATGAGCAGTTCTTC	CASSLVKGVYNEQFF
TRBV4-1	TRBD2	many	TRBJ2-7	TGCGCCAGCAGCTATCCGGGACTAGCGGACGAGCAGTACTTC	CASSYPGLADEQYF
TRBV4-1	-	few	TRBJ2-3	TGCGCCAGCAGCCAAGACCCCGGGGACCCAGATACGCAGTATTTT	CASSQDPGDPDTQYF
TRBV5-1	-	few	TRBJ1-3	TGCGCCAGCAGCGCGGGACCGAACTCTGGAAACACCATATATTTT	CASSAGPNSGNTIYF
TRBV4-3	-	many	TRBJ2-7	TGCGCCAGCAGCCAAGATTCGACTAGAGTTTACGAGCAGTACTTC	CASSQDSTRVYEQYF
TRBV18	TRBD2	-	TRBJ2-1	TGTGCCAGCTCACCAAGGGGGACTAGCCGCCATGAGCAGTTCTTC	CASSPRGTSRHEQFF
TRBV5-1	TRBD2	few	TRBJ2-1	TGCGCCAGCAGGGAGGGGCGACTAGCGGGCCTGGGCAGGTACAATGAGCAGTTCTTC	CASREGRLAGLGRYNEQFF
TRBV27	TRBD2	many	TRBJ2-1	TGTGCCAGCAGTCCCCTAGCGGGGGGCTCCTACAATGAGCAGTTCTTC	CASSPLAGGSYNEQFF
TRBV25-1	TRBD1	-	TRBJ2-7	TGTGCCAGCAGTGAACTCCTCGGACAGGGGTTCGAGGAGCAGTACTTC	CASSELLGQGFEEQYF
TRBV20-1	-	many	TRBJ1-3	TGCAGTGCTAGAGATGGGGGGCAGTTTGGAAACACCATATATTTT	CSARDGGQFGNTIYF
TRBV24-1	TRBD1	-	TRBJ2-7	TGTGCCACCAGTGATCCCCGGACAGGGGCGTACGAGCAGTACTTC	CATSDPRTGAYEQYF
TRBV9	-	many	TRBJ2-7	TGTGCCAGCAGCGTTGGATCCGAGCAGTACTTC	CASSVGSEQYF
TRBV5-1	TRBD2	many	TRBJ2-1	TGCGCCAGCAGCTTGACACTAGCGGACTCCTACAATGAGCAGTTCTTC	CASSLTLADSYNEQFF
TRBV4-1	-	many	TRBJ2-7	TGCGCCAGCAGCCAATCGGGGCTAGGGGGCTCCTACGAGCAGTACTTC	CASSQSGLGGSYEQYF
TRBV12-3/TRBV12-4	-	few	TRBJ2-5	TGTGCCAGCAGTTTACAGGGGCCGGGAGAGACCCAGTACTTC	CASSLQGPGETQYF
TRBV12-3/TRBV12-4	-	-	TRBJ2-1	TGTGCCAGCAGTCCCCGGGACTTCGGTTACAATGAGCAGTTCTTC	CASSPRDFGYNEQFF
TRBV7-9	-	few	TRBJ2-1	TGTGCCAGCAGCTTAGGGAACGGGGAGCAGTTCTTC	CASSLGNGEQFF
TRBV7-6	-	few	TRBJ2-7	TGTGCCAGCAGCTCGCTGGGCTACGAGCAGTACTTC	CASSSLGYEQYF
TRBV20-1	-	-	TRBJ2-4	TGCAGTGCTAGAGGAGTGGAAAACATTCAGTACTTC	CSARGVENIQYF
TRBV6-5	-	-	TRBJ1-6	TGTGCCAGCAGTTACGTGACAGAGAATAATTCACCCCTCCACTTT	CASSYVTENNSPLHF
TRBV5-1	-	many	TRBJ2-7	TGCGCCAGCAGCTTGGTCCCTGGGCGGGACACCTACGAGCAGTACTTC	CASSLVPGRDTYEQYF
TRBV7-2	TRBD1	few	TRBJ2-5	TGTGCCAGCAGCGGGACAGGGCCGATGGAGACCCAGTACTTC	CASSGTGPMETQYF
TRBV27	TRBD1	few	TRBJ1-4	TGTGCCAGCAGCCGGGACAGGGGATGGGTGAAGGATGAAAAACTGTTTTTT	CASSRDRGWVKDEKLFF
TRBV12-3/TRBV12-4	-	-	TRBJ2-2	TGTGCCAGCAGTTTATTTCTGGGGTCTACCGGGGAGCTGTTTTTT	CASSLFLGSTGELFF
TRBV6-5	TRBD1	-	TRBJ1-6	TGTGCCAGCAGGTCAGGGGGTTCACCCCTCCACTTT	CASRSGGSPLHF
TRBV7-3	-	few	TRBJ2-3	TGTGCCAGCAGCTTCGGGAGTGTCCCAGATACGCAGTATTTT	CASSFGSVPDTQYF
TRBV4-2	TRBD2	many	TRBJ2-7	TGTGCCAGCAGCCAAGATAGAGCTAGCGGAACGTACGAGCAGTACTTC	CASSQDRASGTYEQYF
TRBV6-1	-	-	TRBJ2-7	TGTGCCAGCGCCAGGGTTTCCAGGACCTACGGCGAGCAGTACTTC	CASARVSRTYGEQYF
TRBV5-6	TRBD2	medium-sized	TRBJ2-4	TGTGCCAGCAGCCCACCGGGAGGGCGAAACATTCAGTACTTC	CASSPPGGRNIQYF
TRBV4-1	-	-	TRBJ2-3	TGCGCCAGCAGCCAGATCTTAGCGACACGGGGATCAGATACGCAGTATTTT	CASSQILATRGSDTQYF